This T cell receptor beta chain emerged from a study of T cell changes during pregnancy in multiple sclerosis (dated by TCRdb to between 2018 and 2021). About the investigation overall: Changes in the T cell repertoire over the course of pregnancy were examined in this study in women with multiple sclerosis.

The library relied on the immunoSEQ multiplex PCR assay. As stored in TCRdb, this immuneACCESS dataset retains in-frame rearrangements with V and J assigned. A fraction of the clones does not appear; measured against another copy, unresolved V genes explain less than half of the discrepancy, and the remainder lacks a known reason. The sample table holds approximately 40,000 clones, of which about 90% were seen once. Of the sample, under 0.45% is held by the ten largest clones. A word on this clone: Its antigen target is currently unknown. No per-base quality is available; no much larger clone lies one base away.

The germline V gene sets CDR1 to MGHRA and CDR2 to YSYEKL. From its cysteine to its phenylalanine, the CDR3 spans 14 amino acids. CDR3 DNA only is kept here, 42 bases in frame from base 1. Trimming at the junction amounts to 6 bases on V and 3 bases on J, and the germline ends lie 12 bases apart. The receptor was isolated from a female donor in good health, enrolled as a control in a pregnancy study. The V and J segments used are TRBV4-1 and TRBJ1-5, and perhaps TRBD1 as D gene, on 6 matching bases. Sequencing used CD4+ T cells from peripheral blood mononuclear cells, obtained after pregnancy. The CDR3 has the sequence CASSSGQYNQPQHF. The nucleotides read TGCGCCAGCAGTTCCGGACAGTACAATCAGCCCCAGCATTTT.